This is a list of T cell receptor beta chains from one sample in a study of CD8 T cells in Susac syndrome. TCRdb re-analysed the immunoSEQ multiplex PCR reads in MiXCR, keeping a single row per CDR3 protein. Of almost 450,000 distinct CDR3 sequences listed, approximately 89% are singletons. The sequencing sample was made of CD8+ T cells from PBMCs. These receptors were collected from a human donor with multiple sclerosis. CDR3s include the opening cysteine and the closing phenylalanine or tryptophan. A D gene is named only where the DNA matches it firmly. Clone size is given for some rows only: seen once, a few or many times, or a class if the clone is expanded.

abundance	v_gene	j_gene	d_gene	CDR3nt	CDR3aa
.	TRBV5-5	TRBJ2-7	.	TGTGCCAGCAGCTCGGACAGCAATGAGCAGTACTTC	CASSSDSNEQYF
.	TRBV20-1	TRBJ2-7	TRBD2	TGCAGTGCTAGTGCCGTTTTGCGGGGGGGATCCTACGAGCAGTACTTC	CSASAVLRGGSYEQYF
.	TRBV20-1	TRBJ2-1	.	TGCAGTGCTAGACTACTCCCAGGGAGCTCCTACAATGAGCAGTTCTTC	CSARLLPGSSYNEQFF
few	TRBV2	TRBJ1-1	TRBD1	TGTGCCAGCAGTGTTGGGACAGGGGGCACTGAAGCTTTCTTT	CASSVGTGGTEAFF
once	TRBV28	TRBJ2-7	TRBD2	TGTGCCAGCAGTTTAACCTACCTTTCGGGGGGGACTTCCTACGAGCAGTACTTC	CASSLTYLSGGTSYEQYF
.	TRBV27	TRBJ2-7	.	TGTGCCAGCAGTTTATCGAAACCTTCATACGAGCAGTACTTC	CASSLSKPSYEQYF
.	TRBV11-2	TRBJ2-3	.	TGTGCCAGCAACGGGCCTCCGCAAGATACGCAGTATTTT	CASNGPPQDTQYF
.	TRBV5-4	TRBJ1-2	.	TGTGCCAGCAGCTTGCATCCGAACTATGGCTACACCTTC	CASSLHPNYGYTF
.	TRBV27	TRBJ2-1	.	TGTGCCAGCAGTTTAATGGGATCCTACAATGAGCAGTTCTTC	CASSLMGSYNEQFF
once	TRBV19	TRBJ2-1	TRBD2	TGTGCCAGCCATGAAGAAGCGGGAGGGCGGTTCACGGAGTTCTTC	CASHEEAGGRFTEFF
.	TRBV19	TRBJ2-7	.	TGTGCCAGTAGTATAGCACAGTCATGGAACGAGCAGTACTTC	CASSIAQSWNEQYF
.	TRBV5-1	TRBJ2-4	.	TGCGCCAGCAGCTTGGATGCGGGGGCCAAAAACATTCAGTACTTC	CASSLDAGAKNIQYF
.	TRBV7-6	TRBJ2-6	TRBD2	TGTGCCAGCAGCTCAGCGGGACCTATCTCTGGGGCCAACGTCCTGACTTTC	CASSSAGPISGANVLTF
.	TRBV4-1	TRBJ2-7	TRBD2	TGCGCCAGCAGCCGACTCACTAGCGGCTCCTACGAGCAGTACTTC	CASSRLTSGSYEQYF
.	TRBV4-1	TRBJ2-3	.	TGCGCCAGCAGCCAAGGGGTGGCGGTAACAGATACGCAGTATTTT	CASSQGVAVTDTQYF
.	TRBV27	TRBJ2-1	.	TGTGCCAGCAGTTCCAGGGGTCACCCCTACAATGAGCAGTTCTTC	CASSSRGHPYNEQFF
.	TRBV5-1	TRBJ2-1	TRBD2	TGCGCCAGCAGCCCCCCCCGGGAGGTAATGAATGAGCAGTTCTTC	CASSPPREVMNEQFF
.	TRBV19	TRBJ1-1	TRBD1	TGTGCCAGTCAGGGGGCTGAAGCTTTCTTT	CASQGAEAFF
.	TRBV29-1	TRBJ1-1	.	TGCAGCGTCCTTAACCTCAAGGCGAACACTGAAGCTTTCTTT	CSVLNLKANTEAFF
.	TRBV28	TRBJ2-1	TRBD2	TGTGCCAGCAGTTTCGGGACTAGCGGGTATGAGCAGTTCTTC	CASSFGTSGYEQFF
.	TRBV28	TRBJ2-1	TRBD2	TGTGCCAGCAGTTTTCCGGGGCTAGCGGGAGGGCCCGATCGTGATGAGCAGTTCTTC	CASSFPGLAGGPDRDEQFF
.	TRBV27	TRBJ2-7	TRBD1	TGTGCCAGCAGCAACTCTCAGACAGGGCTCGAGCAGTACTTC	CASSNSQTGLEQYF
.	TRBV30	TRBJ2-1	TRBD2	TGTGCCTGGAGTGTGACGGGGGGGTTGGATGAGCAGTTCTTC	CAWSVTGGLDEQFF
.	TRBV20-1	TRBJ2-7	.	TGCAGTGCTAGAGGAAGCAGGGAGAAGTCCCACGAGCAGTACTTC	CSARGSREKSHEQYF
.	TRBV5-1	TRBJ2-5	TRBD1	TGCGCCAGCAGTCGGCCGGGACAGGGTCAAGAGACCCAGTACTTC	CASSRPGQGQETQYF
once	TRBV16	TRBJ2-7	.	TGTGCCAGCAGCCAGCACTCCCCCTACGAGCAGTACTTC	CASSQHSPYEQYF
few	TRBV6-1	TRBJ2-2	.	TGTGCCAGCATAGGAACGGGAAACACCGGGGAGCTGTTTTTT	CASIGTGNTGELFF
.	TRBV27	TRBJ2-7	.	TGTGCCAGCAGTTTTCTCGGATCGGAAGCCGAGCAGTACTTC	CASSFLGSEAEQYF
.	TRBV7-9	TRBJ2-1	.	TGTGCCAGCAGCTTAGCATCGGGACACTACAATGAGCAGTTCTTC	CASSLASGHYNEQFF
.	TRBV5-8	TRBJ2-7	.	TGTGCCAGCAGCCGTCCCCTCCACGAGCAGTACTTC	CASSRPLHEQYF
.	TRBV4-2	TRBJ2-1	.	TGTGCCAGCAGCCAGACAACCAATTCCTACAATGAGCAGTTCTTC	CASSQTTNSYNEQFF
.	TRBV10-2	TRBJ2-7	.	TGCGCCAGCAGTGAGTCGTTTGGGACCTCCTACGAGCAGTACTTC	CASSESFGTSYEQYF